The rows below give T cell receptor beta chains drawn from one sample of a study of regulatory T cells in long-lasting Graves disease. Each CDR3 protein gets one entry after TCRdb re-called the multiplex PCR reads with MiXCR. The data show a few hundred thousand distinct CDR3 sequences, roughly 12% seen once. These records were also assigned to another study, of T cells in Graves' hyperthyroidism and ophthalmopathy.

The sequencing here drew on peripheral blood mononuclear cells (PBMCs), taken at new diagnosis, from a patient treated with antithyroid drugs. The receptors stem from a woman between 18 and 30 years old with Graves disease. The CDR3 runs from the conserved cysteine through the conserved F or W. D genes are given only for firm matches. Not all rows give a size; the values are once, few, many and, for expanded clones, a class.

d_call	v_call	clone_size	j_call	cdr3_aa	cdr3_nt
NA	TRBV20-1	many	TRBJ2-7	CSARARGAPYEQYF	TGCAGTGCTAGAGCGAGGGGTGCCCCCTACGAGCAGTACTTC
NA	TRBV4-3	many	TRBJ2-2	CASEEGGELFF	TGCGCCAGCGAGGAGGGCGGGGAGCTGTTTTTT
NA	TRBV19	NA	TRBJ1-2	CASTEQVLPVYGYTF	TGTGCCAGTACAGAACAGGTGCTACCCGTCTATGGCTACACCTTC
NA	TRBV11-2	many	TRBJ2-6	CASSLGRTYWSGANVLTF	TGTGCCAGCAGCTTAGGCAGAACCTATTGGTCTGGGGCCAACGTCCTGACTTTC
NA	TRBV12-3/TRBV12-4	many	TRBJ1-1	CASSTRVWDTEAFF	TGTGCCAGCAGTACCAGGGTTTGGGACACTGAAGCTTTCTTT
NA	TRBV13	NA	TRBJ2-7	CASTDGQGGEQYF	TGTGCCAGCACCGACGGGCAGGGGGGCGAGCAGTACTTC
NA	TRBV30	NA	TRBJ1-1	CAWSGGWAEAFF	TGTGCCTGGAGTGGGGGGTGGGCTGAAGCTTTCTTT
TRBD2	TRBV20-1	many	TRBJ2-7	CSATGLAGGKYYEQYF	TGCAGTGCTACGGGGCTAGCGGGAGGGAAGTACTACGAGCAGTACTTC
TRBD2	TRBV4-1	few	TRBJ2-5	CAISRVAGEGETQYF	TGCGCCATTTCGAGGGTAGCGGGAGAGGGGGAGACCCAGTACTTC
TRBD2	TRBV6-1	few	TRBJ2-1	CAAWEGGSPYNEQFF	TGTGCCGCTTGGGAGGGAGGGAGCCCATACAATGAGCAGTTCTTC
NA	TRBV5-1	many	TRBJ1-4	CASSLAGTDEKLFF	TGCGCCAGCAGCTTGGCCGGAACAGATGAAAAACTGTTTTTT
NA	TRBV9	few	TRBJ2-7	CTSSVDRGYEQYF	TGTACCAGCAGCGTAGATCGGGGCTACGAGCAGTACTTC
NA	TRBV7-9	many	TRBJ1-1	CASSLFSTEAFF	TGTGCCAGCAGCTTATTTAGTACTGAAGCTTTCTTT
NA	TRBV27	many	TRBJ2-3	CASSSRGATDTQYF	TGTGCCAGCAGTTCGAGGGGGGCCACAGATACGCAGTATTTT
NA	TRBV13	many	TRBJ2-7	CASSTRMAPKQYF	TGTGCCAGCAGCACCAGGATGGCGCCCAAGCAGTACTTC
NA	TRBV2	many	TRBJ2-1	CASSVGKSSYNEQFF	TGTGCCAGCAGTGTAGGAAAAAGCTCCTACAATGAGCAGTTCTTC
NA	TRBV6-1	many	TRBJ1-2	CASRLLYGYTF	TGTGCCAGCAGATTATTGTATGGCTACACCTTC
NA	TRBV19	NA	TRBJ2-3	CASSIGGGFTDTQYF	TGTGCCAGTAGTATAGGCGGCGGCTTCACAGATACGCAGTATTTT
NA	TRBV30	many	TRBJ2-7	CAWSSRGTSYEQYF	TGTGCCTGGAGTTCAAGAGGGACTTCCTACGAGCAGTACTTC
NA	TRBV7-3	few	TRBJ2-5	CASSLKGPLVREETQYF	TGTGCCAGCAGCTTAAAGGGGCCGTTGGTGCGAGAAGAGACCCAGTACTTC
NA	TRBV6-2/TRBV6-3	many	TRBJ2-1	CASSVHRVEQFF	TGTGCCAGCAGTGTACACAGGGTGGAGCAGTTCTTC
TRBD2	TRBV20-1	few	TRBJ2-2	CSAQLAGDGSGELFF	TGCAGTGCTCAACTAGCGGGGGACGGTTCCGGGGAGCTGTTTTTT
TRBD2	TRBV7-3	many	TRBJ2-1	CASSPQAGAYNEQFF	TGTGCCAGCAGCCCCCAGGCGGGGGCCTACAATGAGCAGTTCTTC
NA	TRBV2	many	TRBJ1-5	CASSAGAKQPQHF	TGTGCCAGCAGTGCGGGGGCTAAACAGCCCCAGCATTTT
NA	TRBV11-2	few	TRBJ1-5	CASSLGQGINQPQHF	TGTGCCAGCAGCTTAGGGCAGGGTATAAATCAGCCCCAGCATTTT
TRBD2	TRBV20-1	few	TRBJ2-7	CSARPASTTSGRGYEQYF	TGCAGTGCTAGGCCCGCCTCAACGACTAGCGGGAGAGGGTACGAGCAGTACTTC
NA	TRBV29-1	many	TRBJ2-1	CSAGEDEQFF	TGCAGCGCCGGAGAGGATGAGCAGTTCTTC
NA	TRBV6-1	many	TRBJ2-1	CASSPGGSDEQFF	TGTGCCAGCAGTCCAGGGGGGTCGGATGAGCAGTTCTTC
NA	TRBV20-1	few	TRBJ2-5	CSPRWQETQYF	TGCAGCCCACGGTGGCAAGAGACCCAGTACTTC
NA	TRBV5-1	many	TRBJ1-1	CASSLVGGSSNTEAFF	TGTGCCAGCAGCTTGGTTGGGGGGAGCTCGAACACTGAAGCTTTCTTT
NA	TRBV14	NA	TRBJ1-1	CASSQATWDTEAFF	TGTGCCAGCAGCCAAGCTACTTGGGACACTGAAGCTTTCTTT
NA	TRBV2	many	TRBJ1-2	CASSEMSPVYGYTF	TGTGCCAGCAGTGAAATGAGTCCTGTTTATGGCTACACCTTC
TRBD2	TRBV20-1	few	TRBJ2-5	CSAIGLAGEETQYF	TGCAGTGCCATAGGACTAGCGGGAGAGGAGACCCAGTACTTC
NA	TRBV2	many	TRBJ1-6	CASSIGVQSPLHF	TGTGCCTCCTCAATTGGGGTACAGTCACCCCTCCACTTT
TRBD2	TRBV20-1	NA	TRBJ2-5	CSARDFSGGADQETQYF	TGCAGTGCTAGAGATTTTAGCGGGGGGGCCGATCAAGAGACCCAGTACTTC
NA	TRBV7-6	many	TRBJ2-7	CASSLFGPLQRKIYEQYF	TGTGCCAGCAGCCTATTCGGGCCCCTGCAGCGGAAGATTTACGAGCAGTACTTC
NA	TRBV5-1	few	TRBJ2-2	CASSLAGAGYTGELFF	TGCGCCAGCAGCTTGGCAGGGGCAGGGTACACCGGGGAGCTGTTTTTT
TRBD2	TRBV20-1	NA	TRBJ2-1	CSASSSGRAKNEQFF	TGCAGTGCTAGTAGTAGCGGGAGGGCCAAGAATGAGCAGTTCTTC
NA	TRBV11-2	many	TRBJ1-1	CASSSGWDAAMNTEAFF	TGTGCCAGCAGCTCTGGATGGGACGCGGCTATGAACACTGAAGCTTTCTTT
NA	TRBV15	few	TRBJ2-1	CATSPWGTSNEQFF	TGTGCCACCAGCCCCTGGGGGACCTCCAATGAGCAGTTCTTC
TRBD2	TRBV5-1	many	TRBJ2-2	CASSLAFGLAPNTGELFF	TGCGCCAGCAGCTTGGCCTTTGGACTAGCGCCGAACACCGGGGAGCTGTTTTTT
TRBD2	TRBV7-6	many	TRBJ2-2	CAVVTSGDLTGELFF	TGTGCTGTGGTCACTAGCGGGGACCTCACCGGGGAGCTGTTTTTT
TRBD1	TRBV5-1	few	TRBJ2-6	CASSRTGLGSGANVLTF	TGCGCCAGCAGCCGGACAGGGCTGGGAAGTGGGGCCAACGTCCTGACTTTC
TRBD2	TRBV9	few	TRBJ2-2	CASSVEGTRAGELFF	TGTGCCAGCAGCGTAGAAGGGACTAGAGCCGGGGAGCTGTTTTTT
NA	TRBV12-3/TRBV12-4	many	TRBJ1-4	CASSLRRQGREKLFF	TGTGCCAGCAGTTTACGTCGTCAGGGAAGGGAAAAACTGTTTTTT
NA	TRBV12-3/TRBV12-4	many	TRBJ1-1	CASSFSAGYDTEAFF	TGTGCCAGCAGTTTTTCTGCAGGGTACGACACTGAAGCTTTCTTT
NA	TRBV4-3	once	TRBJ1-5	CASSGTVYSNQPQHF	TGCGCCAGCAGCGGTACAGTCTATAGCAATCAGCCCCAGCATTTT
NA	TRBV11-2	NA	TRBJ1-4	CASSLSGQPNEKLFF	TGTGCCAGCAGCTTATCCGGACAGCCTAATGAAAAACTGTTTTTT
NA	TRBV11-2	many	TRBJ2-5	CASSPTGWETQYF	TGTGCCAGCAGCCCGACTGGGTGGGAGACCCAGTACTTC
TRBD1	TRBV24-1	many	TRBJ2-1	CATSDSGTGRNEQFF	TGTGCCACCAGTGATTCCGGGACAGGGCGGAATGAGCAGTTCTTC
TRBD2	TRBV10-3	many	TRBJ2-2	CAISWTSGSPNTGELFF	TGTGCCATCAGTTGGACTAGCGGGAGCCCGAACACCGGGGAGCTGTTTTTT
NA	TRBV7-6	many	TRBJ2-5	CASSLNWDTPGETQYF	TGTGCCAGCAGCTTAAACTGGGACACACCGGGTGAGACCCAGTACTTC
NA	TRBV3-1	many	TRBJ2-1	CASRSSYNEQFF	TGTGCCAGCAGAAGTTCCTACAATGAGCAGTTCTTC
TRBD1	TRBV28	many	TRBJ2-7	CASLPAGGLSYEQYF	TGTGCCAGTTTGCCGGCAGGGGGCCTATCCTACGAGCAGTACTTC
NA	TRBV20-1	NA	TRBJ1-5	CSASSSRGGWGNQPQHF	TGCAGTGCTAGTTCCAGCAGGGGAGGATGGGGCAATCAGCCCCAGCATTTT
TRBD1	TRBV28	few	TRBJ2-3	CASTGQGTFGDTQYF	TGTGCCAGTACGGGACAGGGTACTTTTGGAGATACACAGTATTTT
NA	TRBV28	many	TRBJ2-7	CATTVPPLYEQYF	TGTGCCACCACCGTTCCGCCCCTCTACGAGCAGTACTTC
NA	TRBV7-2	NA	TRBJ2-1	CASSPRTGVVDEQFF	TGTGCCAGCAGTCCCAGAACCGGGGTGGTGGATGAGCAGTTCTTC
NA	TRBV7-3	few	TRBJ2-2	CASSLHRTTGELFF	TGTGCCAGCAGCCTACATCGCACCACCGGGGAGCTGTTTTTT